This passage covers 27 T cell receptor beta chains from one sample sequenced in a study of human T cells and chemical hapten exposure. TCRdb reprocessed the RACE reads via MiXCR and lists one record per CDR3 protein. The sample comprises roughly 120,000 distinct CDR3 sequences, more than 7% of which are singletons, and around 3% rests with the top ten. Sample time point: patch test 2, 6 weeks after DPC sensitization. Noted treatment: therapeutic diphenylcyclopropenone sensitization with weekly scalp DPC. The sequencing here drew on whole blood, taken in connection with sensitization to the hapten diphenylcyclopropenone (DPC). All receptors derive from a woman between 40 and 55 years old with alopecia areata. Some clones in this sample may be carry-over from other donors' samples.

The rearrangement uses TRBV6-6 and TRBJ2-7; D gene unclear. The germline V and J ends were trimmed by 5 bases and 5 bases, with 7 bases remaining between them. The CDR3 covers 11 residues. Germline loops: CDR1 MNHNY, CDR2 SVGAGI (reference sequence). The CDR3 sequence: CASSLRDEQYF. CDR3 DNA: TGTGCCAGCAGTCTCAGAGACGAGCAGTACTTC.

This clonotype showed up just a few times. The gene calls are TRBV6-5 and TRBJ2-7; the match to TRBD1 covers 7 bases. CDR3 length: 14 amino acids. Germline CDR1 MNHEY, CDR2 SVGAGI. V lost 0 bases to trimming and J lost 3 bases; unmatched junction nucleotides: 2. The CDR3 sequence: CASSYSTGFYEQYF. Here the CDR3 DNA reads TGTGCCAGCAGTTACTCGACAGGGTTCTACGAGCAGTACTTC.

This clonotype has a handful of counts. The chain links TRBV6-6 to TRBJ1-4; 8 bases are a match to TRBD1. J gave up 2 bases and V 2 bases, and 10 bases lay outside the gene matches. Per germline, CDR1 MNHNY and CDR2 SVGAGI (reference sequence). This CDR3 contains 18 residues. CDR3: CASSYLTGDVYTNEKLFF. The CDR3 nucleotides read TGTGCCAGCAGTTACCTGACAGGGGATGTGTATACTAATGAAAAACTGTTTTTT.

The V gene is TRBV7-2, the J gene TRBJ1-3, with D tentatively TRBD1 (5 bases). Germline V gene data show CDR1 as SGHTA and CDR2 as FQGNSA. This CDR3 contains 14 residues. The ends were cut back, 2 bases at V and 6 bases at J, with 11 bases in the middle. The CDR3 sequence is CASSLQGGSNTIYF. CDR3 sequence (DNA): TGTGCCAGCAGCTTACAGGGAGGGTCAAACACCATATATTTT. Full variable domain (outside the CDR3, taken from reference TRBV7-2 and TRBJ1-3): GAGVSQSPSNKVTEKGKDVELRCDPISGHTALYWYRQSLGQGLEFLIYFQGNSAPDKSGLPSDRFSAERTGGSVSTLTIQRTQQEDSAVYLCASSLQGGSNTIYFGEGSWLTVV.

This clonotype turned up a few times. The chain couples TRBV6-6 to TRBJ2-1; 7 bases are shared with TRBD1. The CDR3 loop spans 14 amino acids. Germline CDR1 and CDR2: MNHNY and SVGAGI (reference sequence). The trim removed 10 bases at V and 7 bases at J, leaving 13 bases unmatched. CDR3 sequence: CAIDETGLRNEQFF. The CDR3 bases are TGTGCCATAGACGAGACAGGGCTGAGAAATGAGCAGTTCTTC.

The gene calls are TRBV7-3 and TRBJ1-1; no reliable D call. The CDR3 loop spans 13 amino acids. Deletions cut 3 bases from V and 0 bases from J, with 5 bases between. The germline gives CDR1 SGHTA, CDR2 FQGTGA. CDR3 bases: TGTGCCAGCAGCTTTTTAATGAACACTGAAGCTTTCTTT. Protein sequence: CASSFLMNTEAFF.

This clonotype was counted at least ten times. The genes are TRBV12-3 or TRBV12-4 and TRBJ1-1; 9 positions match TRBD1. Trimming cost V 2 bases and J 8 bases; bases outside gene matches: 3. CDR3 length equals 13 residues. This chain's CDR3 is CASSLMGTGEAFF. CDR3 coding DNA: TGTGCCAGCAGTTTAATGGGGACAGGGGAAGCTTTCTTT.

V is TRBV7-6 and J is TRBJ2-5; 14 bases map to TRBD2. V lost 3 bases to trimming and J lost 1 base; unmatched junction nucleotides: 10. The CDR3 covers 19 residues. Germline CDR1 SGHVS, CDR2 FNYEAQ. CDR3 region: CASSFPGLAGAGSQETQYF. CDR3 sequence (DNA): TGTGCCAGCAGCTTCCCGGGACTAGCGGGGGCCGGGAGCCAAGAGACCCAGTACTTC.

The chain uses TRBV28 and TRBJ1-1, with TRBD1 as a possible D gene (5 bases). The germline V and J ends were trimmed by 8 bases and 1 base, with 11 bases remaining between them. This CDR3 has 13 amino acids. The germline gives CDR1 MDHEN, CDR2 SYDVKM. CDR3 sequence reads: CASLRQKNTEAFF. CDR3 DNA: TGTGCCAGCCTTCGACAGAAGAACACTGAAGCTTTCTTT. Based on the CDR3 plus reference TRBV28 and TRBJ1-1, the full variable domain is DVKVTQSSRYLVKRTGEKVFLECVQDMDHENMFWYRQDPGLGLRLIYFSYDVKMKEKGDIPEGYSVSREKKERFSLILESASTNQTSMYLCASLRQKNTEAFFGQGTRLTVV.

This clonotype was found a few times. The chain links TRBV19 to TRBJ2-2, with 7 nucleotides matching TRBD1. CDR1 is LNHDA, CDR2 SQIVND, per germline (reference sequence). V lost 0 bases and J lost 6; bases outside the gene matches: 10. The CDR3 sequence is 17 residues long. In DNA, the CDR3 is TGTGCCAGTAGTATAGACCGCCTACAGGGGACGGCCGGGGAGCTGTTTTTT. Its translation is CASSIDRLQGTAGELFF. Complete variable domain (other parts from reference TRBV19 and TRBJ2-2): DGGITQSPKYLFRKEGQNVTLSCEQNLNHDAMYWYRQDPGQGLRLIYYSQIVNDFQKGDIAEGYSVSREKKESFPLTVTSAQKNPTAFYLCASSIDRLQGTAGELFFGEGSRLTVL.

This clonotype was found many times. The chain combines TRBV7-9 with TRBJ1-1; D not resolved. Germline V gives CDR1 SEHNR, CDR2 FQNEAQ (reference sequence). This CDR3 has 9 residues. Trimming left V 10 bases short and J 5 bases short, with 5 bases between. CDR3 amino acids: CATETEAFF. The CDR3 coding sequence is TGTGCCACCGAGACTGAAGCTTTCTTT.

This chain uses TRBV5-6 with TRBJ2-3; maybe TRBD1 (6 bases). The V and J ends lost 4 bases and 6 bases respectively, with 12 bases between them. Germline V lookup: CDR1 SGHDT, CDR2 YYEEEE. This CDR3 has 13 amino acids. The CDR3: CASSPTGRDTQYF. DNA for the CDR3: TGTGCCAGCAGCCCGACAGGACGCGATACGCAGTATTTT.

In this sample, this clonotype turned up a few times. This chain connects TRBV6-6 to TRBJ2-7; TRBD2 matches at 9 bases. Unmatched junction bases numbered 3, after V lost 1 base and J lost 2 bases. The V gene's germline CDR1 is MNHNY and CDR2 SVGAGI (reference sequence). The CDR3 is 15 residues long. The CDR3 reads CASSYLASGAYEQYF. CDR3 bases: TGTGCCAGCAGTTACTTGGCTAGCGGGGCCTACGAGCAGTACTTC.

This clonotype was detected a few times. The DNA of the CDR3 is TGTGCCACCCTCAGTCGGCAGAATGGCTATGGCTACACCTTC. It translates to CATLSRQNGYGYTF. The chain is built from TRBV24-1 and TRBJ1-2; no firm D call. Looked up from germline, CDR1 is KGHDR and CDR2 is SFDVKD. The CDR3 runs to 14 residues. V gave up 9 bases and J gave up 4 bases, with 17 bases separating them.

The chain links TRBV10-3 to TRBJ2-7; D is uncertain. Per germline, CDR1 ENHRY and CDR2 SYGVKD. This CDR3 is 12 amino acids long. Trimming stripped 2 bases from V and 3 bases from J, with 5 bases between. The DNA of the CDR3 is TGTGCCATCAGTGAGGGCCGCTACGAGCAGTACTTC. It is translated as CAISEGRYEQYF.

The rearrangement joins TRBV6-2 or TRBV6-3 to TRBJ1-5; 9 positions match TRBD1. This CDR3 has 15 amino acids. The germline V gene encodes CDR1 MNHEY and CDR2 SVGEGT. The trim removed 6 bases at V and 6 bases at J, leaving 9 bases unmatched. The CDR3 protein is CASSPSGTGRQPQHF. The DNA for the CDR3 is TGTGCCAGCAGCCCTTCCGGGACAGGGCGTCAGCCCCAGCATTTT.

This clonotype has a count of ten or more. This sequence joins TRBV12-3 or TRBV12-4 and TRBJ2-7; the D gene is possibly TRBD1 (7 bases). V was shortened by 1 base and J by 2 bases, with 12 bases between the two germline ends. This CDR3 has 15 amino acids. This CDR3 reads CASSLDPRGAYEQYF. The CDR3 region has the DNA TGTGCCAGCAGTTTAGATCCCAGGGGGGCCTACGAGCAGTACTTC.

This clonotype has at least ten counts. Written as DNA, the CDR3 is TGTGCAAGTCGCCTCGGGCGGGAAGTAGGGACCCGCTACGAGCAGTACTTC. Protein: CASRLGREVGTRYEQYF. The J gene is TRBJ2-7, the V gene TRBV12-2; TRBD2, the D gene given by the table, was not confirmed from the DNA. TRBV12-2 represents a pseudogene. The CDR3 consists of 17 residues.

This clonotype has at least ten counts. V gene TRBV6-5 combines with J gene TRBJ2-1, with D possibly matching TRBD1 (5 bases). The CDR3 length is 16 residues. Germline lookup yields CDR1 MNHEY and CDR2 SVGAGI. V shed 0 bases and J shed 3 bases, with 12 bases lying between them. CDR3 coding DNA: TGTGCCAGCAGTTACTCGGGGCAAGCTAACTACAATGAGCAGTTCTTC. It yields the protein CASSYSGQANYNEQFF.

This clonotype has a count of ten or more. The chain uses TRBV7-9 and TRBJ1-3, with D maybe TRBD1 (6 bases). Germline-derived CDR1 and CDR2 are SEHNR and FQNEAQ (reference sequence). Trimming cost V 2 bases and J 2 bases, with 10 bases left between them. CDR3 length: 15 residues. The CDR3 here is CASSLLGGAGNTIYF. For the CDR3, the DNA is TGTGCCAGCAGCTTATTAGGGGGAGCTGGAAACACCATATATTTT.

J is TRBJ1-5 and V is TRBV19; TRBD1 aligns across 8 bases. CDR1 is LNHDA, CDR2 SQIVND, per germline (reference sequence). The CDR3 contains 17 residues. With 5 bases clipped from V and 0 bases from J, the junction kept 9 bases outside the gene matches. The CDR3 here is CASSSRTGLNSNQPQHF. The CDR3 nucleotides are TGTGCCAGTAGTTCCCGGACAGGGTTAAATAGCAATCAGCCCCAGCATTTT.

The chain recombines TRBV20-1 with TRBJ1-5; D is undetermined. Trimming cost V 1 base and J 4 bases, with 14 bases left between them. The CDR3 loop spans 15 amino acids. CDR1 DFQATT and CDR2 SNEGSKA come from the germline V gene (reference sequence). CDR3 loop: CSARGVGGPNQPQHF. Written as DNA, the CDR3 is TGCAGTGCTAGAGGTGTTGGAGGCCCTAATCAGCCCCAGCATTTT.

The table lists this clonotype with many counts. This sequence joins TRBV12-3 or TRBV12-4 and TRBJ2-3; weak D call: TRBD2 (6 bases). This CDR3 has 14 residues. V was trimmed by 8 bases and J by 1 base, leaving 13 bases between them. The DNA for the CDR3 is TGTGCCAGCGGGGCGGGGTCCCGCACAGATACGCAGTATTTT. Translated: CASGAGSRTDTQYF.

The J gene is TRBJ2-3, the V gene TRBV6-2 or TRBV6-3; TRBD1 or TRBD2 may be the D gene (5 bases each). Trimming left V 5 bases short and J 6 bases short, with 18 bases between. Germline V CDR1 and CDR2: MNHEY, SVGEGT. The CDR3 spans 15 residues. The DNA of the CDR3 is TGTGCCAGCAGTGGGACCTCCGGCCGGTGGGATACGCAGTATTTT. It specifies CASSGTSGRWDTQYF.

This clonotype has ten or more counts. CDR3 in amino acids: CSARVSGQGSPLHF. The CDR3 DNA sequence: TGCAGTGCTAGAGTGTCGGGCCAAGGATCACCCCTCCACTTT. V is TRBV20-1 and J is TRBJ1-6; D is uncertain. The V end lost 1 base, the J end lost 10 bases, and 14 bases lay between the germline ends. This CDR3 region has 14 residues. Per germline, CDR1 DFQATT and CDR2 SNEGSKA (reference sequence).

Points on this clonotype: A single base separates this from a much larger clone, so it may be a read error. The rearrangement uses TRBV4-3 and TRBJ2-2; either TRBD1 or TRBD2 may supply D (6 bases each). The CDR3 extends over 17 amino acids. V was pared by 2 bases and J by 6 bases, with 19 bases between. Germline V CDR1 and CDR2: LGHNA, YSLEER. The CDR3 sequence: CASSQLAEQGGAGELFF. In DNA form, the CDR3 reads TGCGCCAGCAGCCAATTGGCGGAACAGGGAGGAGCCGGGGAGCTGTTTTTT.

This clonotype was observed a few times. The rearrangement links TRBV15 to TRBJ2-1, with 8 positions matching TRBD2. Losses at the gene ends were 1 base for V and 3 bases for J; bases not matched to a gene: 5. The CDR3 has 16 amino acids. Germline values: CDR1 LNHNV, CDR2 YYDKDF (reference sequence). The CDR3 loop is CATSRVRAGVYNEQFF. As DNA, the CDR3 is TGTGCCACCAGCAGAGTTCGAGCGGGGGTCTACAATGAGCAGTTCTTC. Variable domain in full (rest from reference TRBV15 and TRBJ2-1): DAMVIQNPRYQVTQFGKPVTLSCSQTLNHNVMYWYQQKSSQAPKLLFHYYDKDFNNEADTPDNFQSRRPNTSFCFLDIRSPGLGDTAMYLCATSRVRAGVYNEQFFGPGTRLTVL.